This TCR beta chain was found in a study of cytomegalovirus exposure and HLA in healthy donors. 13 Jbeta primers and 60 Vbeta primers were used for the PCR. Only in-frame clones appear in the TCRdb table, and some are missing; sequencing was by immunoSEQ multiplex PCR. Found here are about 130,000 clones, under 90% of them singletons; the top ten hold around 0.7%. Germline CDR1 and CDR2: SGDLS and YYNGEE. This CDR3 has 17 residues. J was trimmed by 4 bases and V by 2 bases; bases with no gene match: 13. Sequencing input: PBMCs. The TCR sequence derives from a young man in good health and CMV-seronegative. J is TRBJ1-2 and V is TRBV9; the match to TRBD1 covers 8 bases. CDR3 protein: CASSVGTGGIHSYGYTF. The CDR3, as DNA: TGTGCCAGCAGCGTGGGGACAGGTGGAATTCACAGCTATGGCTACACCTTC.